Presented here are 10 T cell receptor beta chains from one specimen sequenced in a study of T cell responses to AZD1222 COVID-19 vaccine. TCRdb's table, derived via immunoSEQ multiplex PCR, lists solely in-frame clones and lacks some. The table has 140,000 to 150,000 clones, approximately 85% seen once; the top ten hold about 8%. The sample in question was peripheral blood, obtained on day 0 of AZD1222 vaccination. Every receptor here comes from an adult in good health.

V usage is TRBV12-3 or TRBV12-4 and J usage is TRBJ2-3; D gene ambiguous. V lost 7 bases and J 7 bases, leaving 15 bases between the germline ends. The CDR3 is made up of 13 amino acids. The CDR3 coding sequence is TGTGCCAGCACCACGGACGGGCAGAATACGCAGTATTTT. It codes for CASTTDGQNTQYF.

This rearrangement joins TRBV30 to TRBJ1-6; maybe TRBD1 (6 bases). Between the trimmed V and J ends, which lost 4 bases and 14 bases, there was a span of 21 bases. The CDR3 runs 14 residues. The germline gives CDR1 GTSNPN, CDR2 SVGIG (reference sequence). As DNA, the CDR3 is TGTGCCTGGACGGTTGACAGGTCGCGGGGCGCCCTCCACTTT. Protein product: CAWTVDRSRGALHF. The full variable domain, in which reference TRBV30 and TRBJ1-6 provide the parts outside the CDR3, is SQTIHQWPATLVQPVGSPLSLECTVEGTSNPNLYWYRQAAGRGLQLLFYSVGIGQISSEVPQNLSASRPQDRQFILSSKKLLLSDSGFYLCAWTVDRSRGALHFGNGTRLTVT.

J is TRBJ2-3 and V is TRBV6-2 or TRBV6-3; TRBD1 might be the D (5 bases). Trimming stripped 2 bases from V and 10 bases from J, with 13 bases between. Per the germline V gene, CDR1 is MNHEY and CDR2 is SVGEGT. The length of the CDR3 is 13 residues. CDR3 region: CASSYPRTLAQYF. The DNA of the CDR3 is TGTGCCAGCAGTTACCCAAGGACACTGGCGCAGTATTTT.

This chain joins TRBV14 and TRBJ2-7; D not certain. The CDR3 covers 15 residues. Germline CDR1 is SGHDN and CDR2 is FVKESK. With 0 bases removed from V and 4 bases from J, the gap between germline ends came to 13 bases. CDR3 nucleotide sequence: TGTGCCAGCAGCCAAGATGAGACTTCCCATTACGAGCAGTACTTC. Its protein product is CASSQDETSHYEQYF.

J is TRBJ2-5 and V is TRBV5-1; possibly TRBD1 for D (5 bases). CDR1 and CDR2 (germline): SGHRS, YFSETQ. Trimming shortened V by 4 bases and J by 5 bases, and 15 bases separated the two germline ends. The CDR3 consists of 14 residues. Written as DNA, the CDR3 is TGCGCCAGCAGCCCGCAGGGCAGTTCGGAGACCCAGTACTTC. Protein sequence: CASSPQGSSETQYF.

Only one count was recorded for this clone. The CDR3 DNA is TGCGCCAGCAGCTTGGGGCAGGGCATCGCAGATACGCAGTATTTT. Its translation: CASSLGQGIADTQYF. The chain employs TRBV5-1 and TRBJ2-3; D perhaps matches TRBD1 (5 bases). CDR3 length equals 15 residues. Trimming removed 0 bases at V and 4 bases at J, with 12 bases between. The germline gives CDR1 SGHRS, CDR2 YFSETQ.

In DNA, the CDR3 is TGCGCCAGCAGCTTGGAAGGTAGCGGGAGTCTTGAGCAGTTCTTC. It specifies CASSLEGSGSLEQFF. This chain connects TRBV5-1 to TRBJ2-1, with TRBD2 matching over 9 bases. Germline values: CDR1 SGHRS, CDR2 YFSETQ. CDR3 size: 15 residues. V trimming: 0 bases; J trimming: 9 bases; junction bases outside the gene matches: 7.

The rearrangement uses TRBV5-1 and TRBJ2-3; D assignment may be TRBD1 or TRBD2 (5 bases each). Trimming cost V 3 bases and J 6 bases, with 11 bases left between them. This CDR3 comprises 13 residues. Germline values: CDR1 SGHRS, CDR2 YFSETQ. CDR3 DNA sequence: TGCGCCAGCAGCTCCCACGAGGGGGATACGCAGTATTTT. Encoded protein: CASSSHEGDTQYF.

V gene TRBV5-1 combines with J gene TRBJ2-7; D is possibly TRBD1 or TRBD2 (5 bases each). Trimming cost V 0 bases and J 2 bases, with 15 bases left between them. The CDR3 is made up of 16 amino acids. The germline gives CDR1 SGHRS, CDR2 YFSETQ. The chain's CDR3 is CASSLASRDAPYEQYF. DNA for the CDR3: TGCGCCAGCAGCTTGGCGTCCCGGGACGCTCCCTACGAGCAGTACTTC.

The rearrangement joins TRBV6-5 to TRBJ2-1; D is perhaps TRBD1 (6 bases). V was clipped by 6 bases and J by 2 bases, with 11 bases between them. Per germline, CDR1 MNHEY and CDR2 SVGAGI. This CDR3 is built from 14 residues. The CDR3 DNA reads TGTGCCAGCAGCCCGGACAGCCCCTACAATGAGCAGTTCTTC. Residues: CASSPDSPYNEQFF.